The clone carrying this T cell receptor beta chain was picked up many times. What it binds is not known. This sample was included in a study of early T cells in non-severe SARS-CoV-2 infection. Attachment of unique molecular identifiers was made to individual cDNA molecules. TCRdb reprocessed the 5' RACE reads via MiXCR and lists one record per CDR3 protein. The sample lists 65,000 to 90,000 distinct CDR3 sequences; approximately 12% were seen once. General study points: VDJdb matching skewed toward anti-spike CD8 responses, missing private and CD4 specificities.

Trimming removed 2 bases at V and 4 bases at J, with 17 bases between. Germline CDR1 reads KGHSH; CDR2 reads LQKENI. This CDR3 is 16 amino acids long. The sample consisted of whole blood. The receptor was isolated from an adult who was a healthcare worker with PCR-confirmed SARS-CoV-2 infection or an uninfected control (not recorded which). V is TRBV18 and J is TRBJ2-5, with D possibly TRBD1 on 6 matching bases. The CDR3 DNA reads as TGTGCCAGCTCACCAGTCAAAAACCAGGGGCGAGAGACCCAGTACTTC. Residues: CASSPVKNQGRETQYF.